These 27 T cell receptor beta chains were all obtained from the same sample, sequenced in a study of cytomegalovirus exposure and HLA in healthy donors. Researchers ran the PCR with 60 Vbeta and 13 Jbeta primers. The data were produced by immunoSEQ multiplex PCR, yet TCRdb's version contains in-frame clones alone and is incomplete. The profile shows 150,000 to 200,000 clones, around 84% of them singletons. What was sequenced was PBMCs. Source of these receptors: a man in his late teens or twenties in good health and CMV-seronegative.

This rearrangement joins TRBV28 to TRBJ2-7; D possibly corresponds to TRBD2 (5 bases). The CDR3 runs 13 residues. Trimming cost V 1 base and J 2 bases, with 6 bases left between them. Germline loops: CDR1 MDHEN, CDR2 SYDVKM. DNA for the CDR3: TGTGCCAGCAGTTTATCTAGCCCCTACGAGCAGTACTTC. Encoded protein: CASSLSSPYEQYF.

V gene TRBV7-9 combines with J gene TRBJ2-2; possibly TRBD2 for D (5 bases). Trimming pared 4 bases from V and 4 bases from J, leaving 19 bases between. The CDR3 runs 17 residues. In germline, CDR1 is SEHNR, CDR2 FQNEAQ (reference sequence). The DNA for the CDR3 is TGTGCCAGCAGCTGGGGAGACCCAAACCGGGCCACCGGGGAGCTGTTTTTT. Translated, it gives CASSWGDPNRATGELFF.

This clone was observed a handful of times. The chain joins TRBV28 to TRBJ1-2; TRBD1 agrees at 9 bases. J lost 2 bases, V lost 6 bases, and 4 bases had no gene match. The length of the CDR3 is 14 residues. The germline V gene encodes CDR1 MDHEN and CDR2 SYDVKM. The CDR3 region is CASSLGQGNYGYTF. As DNA, the CDR3 is TGTGCCAGCAGCCTAGGACAGGGGAACTATGGCTACACCTTC.

J is TRBJ2-3 and V is TRBV9; 10 bases are shared with TRBD2. CDR1 is SGDLS, CDR2 YYNGEE, per germline. The length of the CDR3 is 16 residues. V lost 0 bases to trimming and J lost 2 bases; unmatched junction nucleotides: 3. The CDR3 loop reads CASSVGSGGPTDTQYF. Written as DNA, the CDR3 is TGTGCCAGCAGCGTAGGTAGCGGGGGGCCCACAGATACGCAGTATTTT.

V is TRBV2 and J is TRBJ2-1; 8 bases match TRBD1. The trim removed 7 bases at V and 2 bases at J, leaving 7 bases unmatched. CDR3 length: 15 amino acids. The germline gives CDR1 SNHLY, CDR2 FYNNEI. CDR3 coding DNA: TGTGCCAGCAAGACCGGACAGGGTACCTACAATGAGCAGTTCTTC. Protein product: CASKTGQGTYNEQFF.

J is TRBJ1-5 and V is TRBV2; 11 bases agree with TRBD1. The germline V gene encodes CDR1 SNHLY and CDR2 FYNNEI. The ends lost 6 bases at V and 2 bases at J; junction bases unmatched: 0. CDR3 length: 14 residues. Here the CDR3 DNA reads TGTGCCAGCAGGGGACAGGGGGGCAATCAGCCCCAGCATTTT. Amino acid sequence: CASRGQGGNQPQHF.

The chain combines TRBV7-8 with TRBJ1-6, with 9 bases fitting TRBD1. Trimming at V came to 5 bases and at J to 8 bases, leaving 4 bases not matched to a gene. Germline V lookup: CDR1 SGHVS, CDR2 FQNEAQ. CDR3 size: 14 residues. The CDR3 loop is CASSRRTGDSPLHF. CDR3 coding DNA: TGTGCCAGCAGCCGGCGGACAGGGGATTCACCCCTCCACTTT.

The chain has TRBV9 and TRBJ1-4; 8 positions agree with TRBD1. Germline CDR1 and CDR2: SGDLS and YYNGEE. V gave up 4 bases and J gave up 5 bases; unmatched junction bases: 7. This CDR3 has 15 amino acids. The CDR3 reads CASSPTDRGNEKLFF. The CDR3 nucleotides are TGTGCCAGCAGCCCGACCGACAGGGGAAATGAAAAACTGTTTTTT.

This clone has more than one count but fewer than ten. The chain combines TRBV6-5 with TRBJ2-7; D gene uncertain. CDR1 and CDR2 from the germline V gene are MNHEY and SVGAGI. CDR3 length: 15 amino acids. Trimming left V 0 bases short and J 2 bases short, with 11 bases between. The CDR3 sequence: CASSYSFPVTYEQYF. The DNA for the CDR3 is TGTGCCAGCAGTTACTCGTTTCCGGTCACCTACGAGCAGTACTTC.

The V call is TRBV7-9, the J call TRBJ1-5, with TRBD1 as a possible D gene (5 bases). V gave up 3 bases and J gave up 7 bases, with 16 bases separating them. Per the germline V gene, CDR1 is SEHNR and CDR2 is FQNEAQ (reference sequence). The CDR3 sequence is 15 residues long. The CDR3 loop reads CASSFGGQGGQPQHF. Here the CDR3 DNA reads TGTGCCAGCAGCTTCGGCGGGCAGGGAGGACAGCCCCAGCATTTT.

The chain uses TRBV6-4 and TRBJ2-3; D not resolved. The germline V and J ends were trimmed by 2 bases and 3 bases, with 6 bases remaining between them. In germline, CDR1 is MRHNA, CDR2 SNTAGT. The CDR3 loop spans 13 amino acids. The CDR3 DNA follows: TGTGCCAGCAGTGACGGCTCGACAGATACGCAGTATTTT. Its translation is CASSDGSTDTQYF.

The gene calls are TRBV7-8 and TRBJ2-7, with 10 bases lining up with TRBD1. The CDR3 runs 15 residues. Germline V lookup: CDR1 SGHVS, CDR2 FQNEAQ. Germline trimming cut 5 bases from V and 1 base from J; bases unmatched to any gene: 5. CDR3 residues: CASSPRDRGSYEQYF. The CDR3 coding sequence is TGTGCCAGCAGCCCCCGGGACAGGGGTTCCTACGAGCAGTACTTC.

Note on this clone: The sample carries other DNA sequences with the same CDR3. The gene calls are TRBV19 and TRBJ1-1, with a possible D match to TRBD1 (6 bases). CDR3 length: 12 residues. Germline V gene sequence: CDR1 LNHDA, CDR2 SQIVND (reference sequence). Trimming took off 4 bases at V and 3 bases at J, with 6 bases between the two ends. The CDR3 sequence is CASSNRDTEAFF. The CDR3 DNA reads TGTGCCAGTAGTAACAGGGACACTGAAGCTTTCTTT.

This clone was counted only a few times. The chain joins TRBV5-6 to TRBJ2-4; D unresolved. Germline V lookup: CDR1 SGHDT, CDR2 YYEEEE. This CDR3 has 14 amino acids. V lost 2 bases and J 0 bases, leaving 6 bases between the germline ends. CDR3 bases: TGTGCCAGCAGCTTCTTTCTAGCCAAAAACATTCAGTACTTC. Translating gives CASSFFLAKNIQYF.

This clone has a single count. This chain links TRBV7-2 with TRBJ2-1, with 7 bases lining up with TRBD2. Germline V gene lookup returns CDR1 SGHTA and CDR2 FQGNSA. V lost 7 bases to trimming and J lost 0 bases; unmatched junction nucleotides: 9. The CDR3 spans 16 residues. The CDR3 nucleotides read TGTGCCAGCACCCCTGGGAGGGGTTTCTCCTACAATGAGCAGTTCTTC. Residues: CASTPGRGFSYNEQFF. Combining the CDR3 with reference TRBV7-2 and TRBJ2-1 gives the whole variable domain GAGVSQSPSNKVTEKGKDVELRCDPISGHTALYWYRQSLGQGLEFLIYFQGNSAPDKSGLPSDRFSAERTGGSVSTLTIQRTQQEDSAVYLCASTPGRGFSYNEQFFGPGTRLTVL.

This chain joins TRBV29-1 and TRBJ2-1; 8 nucleotides match TRBD2. The CDR3 covers 14 residues. The V segment lost 6 bases and the J segment 2 bases; nucleotides outside the gene matches: 6. Germline V CDR1 and CDR2: SQVTM, ANQGSEA. Written as DNA, the CDR3 is TGCAGCGTGACCCTAGCGGGTCCCTACAATGAGCAGTTCTTC. It translates to CSVTLAGPYNEQFF.

The chain couples TRBV7-9 to TRBJ2-3, with TRBD2 as a possible D gene (7 bases). The V end was cut by 2 bases, the J end by 0 bases, with 21 bases between. Germline assignment: CDR1 SEHNR and CDR2 FQNEAQ (reference sequence). This CDR3 is built from 19 residues. The CDR3 bases are TGTGCCAGCAGCTTAACTCTTGGGAGGGGGATATCTAGCACAGATACGCAGTATTTT. This gives the protein CASSLTLGRGISSTDTQYF.

The J gene is TRBJ1-4, the V gene TRBV29-1; D perhaps matches TRBD1 (5 bases). The V gene lost 4 bases and the J gene lost 7 bases, with 10 bases spanning the gap. Per the germline V gene, CDR1 is SQVTM and CDR2 is ANQGSEA. This CDR3 spans 12 amino acids. The CDR3 region has the DNA TGCAGCGTTGGTGGGGCTGCTGAAAAACTGTTTTTT. Translated, it gives CSVGGAAEKLFF.

In nucleotides, the CDR3 is TGTGCCAGCAGCTTTCGGACTAGGAACACCGGGGAGCTGTTTTTT. It is translated as CASSFRTRNTGELFF. The chain carries TRBV5-6 and TRBJ2-2; 7 nucleotides match TRBD2. V lost 2 bases, J lost 1 base, and 2 bases stayed unmatched. This CDR3 spans 15 amino acids. Per germline, CDR1 SGHDT and CDR2 YYEEEE.

This sequence joins TRBV6-1 and TRBJ1-2; D unresolved. Germline V gene data show CDR1 as MNHNS and CDR2 as SASEGT. With 1 base removed from V and 4 bases from J, the gap between germline ends came to 13 bases. The CDR3 consists of 15 residues. The CDR3 sequence: CASSEGPLPIYGYTF. Written as DNA, the CDR3 is TGTGCCAGCAGTGAAGGGCCCCTCCCCATCTATGGCTACACCTTC.

The V and J genes are TRBV9 and TRBJ2-7, with TRBD2 matching 12 bases. Germline CDR1 reads SGDLS; CDR2 reads YYNGEE. With V trimmed by 3 bases and J by 4 bases, 5 bases remained unmatched. The CDR3 sequence is 15 residues long. The CDR3 DNA sequence: TGTGCCAGCAGCGCCGGGACTAGCGGGTTTTACGAGCAGTACTTC. Residues: CASSAGTSGFYEQYF.

The rearrangement uses TRBV7-8 and TRBJ2-3; TRBD2 matches at 8 bases. Germline trimming cut 5 bases from V and 4 bases from J; bases unmatched to any gene: 11. The CDR3 is 16 residues long. Germline V gene lookup returns CDR1 SGHVS and CDR2 FQNEAQ. Here the CDR3 reads CASSPFGGADSDTQYF. In nucleotides, the CDR3 is TGTGCCAGCAGCCCCTTCGGGGGGGCGGACTCAGATACGCAGTATTTT.

V usage is TRBV30 and J usage is TRBJ1-4; D is uncertain. With 0 bases removed from V and 11 bases from J, the gap between germline ends came to 13 bases. Germline assignment: CDR1 GTSNPN and CDR2 SVGIG (reference sequence). The CDR3 length is 13 residues. The CDR3 DNA sequence: TGTGCCTGGAGTGTGGCCGGGTTGTGGAAACTGTTTTTT. It specifies CAWSVAGLWKLFF.

This clone was counted a few times. V usage is TRBV2 and J usage is TRBJ2-3; 10 positions agree with TRBD2. With V trimmed by 9 bases and J by 8 bases, 11 bases remained unmatched. The germline gives CDR1 SNHLY, CDR2 FYNNEI. This CDR3 is 14 amino acids long. The CDR3 DNA reads TGTGCCAGGGGGGGTAGCGGGGGGTTCGGTACGCAGTATTTT. Protein sequence: CARGGSGGFGTQYF.

The rearrangement joins TRBV7-3 to TRBJ1-1; TRBD1 aligns across 7 bases. The ends lost 3 bases at V and 0 bases at J; junction bases unmatched: 4. This CDR3 region has 15 residues. The germline CDR1 and CDR2 sequences are SGHTA and FQGTGA. The CDR3 DNA is TGTGCCAGCAGCTTGGGGGGACAGTTGAACACTGAAGCTTTCTTT. It codes for CASSLGGQLNTEAFF.

The chain is built from TRBV2 and TRBJ1-5; 10 bases align to TRBD1. Per the germline V gene, CDR1 is SNHLY and CDR2 is FYNNEI. V lost 2 bases and J lost 6; bases outside the gene matches: 4. This CDR3 spans 15 amino acids. In nucleotides, the CDR3 is TGTGCCAGCAGTGAACGGGACAGGGGAGGTCAGCCCCAGCATTTT. Encoded protein: CASSERDRGGQPQHF.

The CDR3 DNA is TGTGCCAGCAGTTCCAGCGGGGGGATATACAATGAGCAGTTCTTC. Its translation is CASSSSGGIYNEQFF. The rearrangement joins TRBV6-5 to TRBJ2-1, with 9 bases identical to TRBD2. Germline CDR1 is MNHEY and CDR2 is SVGAGI. V was clipped by 4 bases and J by 4 bases; unmatched bases: 5. The CDR3 extends over 15 amino acids.